This TCR beta chain was sequenced for a study of T-cell reconstitution after alpha-beta-depleted transplantation in children. Germline V lookup: CDR1 DFQATT, CDR2 SNEGSKA (reference sequence). V lost 6 bases and J lost 4, with 27 bases in between. The CDR3 loop spans 17 amino acids. Study observations and caveats: After one year, T-cell counts and TCRbeta diversity mostly came from new T cells.

This sample's TCRbeta library carried unique molecular identifier barcodes. TCRdb re-analysed the PCR reads in MiXCR, keeping a single row per CDR3 protein. The data show some 600,000 distinct CDR3 sequences, under 15% seen once. This clonotype was seen ten or more times. Antigen: not known. The rearrangement joins TRBV20-1 to TRBJ2-5; D is ambiguous. The sequencing here drew on PBMCs, mostly from graft donor cells, taken 360 days after TCRalphabeta/CD19-depleted stem cell transplant. This clonotype originated in a male patient younger than 18 who had a stem cell transplant for acute myeloid leukemia, so the T cells may come from the graft donor. Here the CDR3 reads CSAAPAVGSPILETQYF. The CDR3 DNA is TGCAGTGCCGCCCCCGCTGTGGGGTCCCCTATTTTAGAGACCCAGTACTTC.